The following is a T cell receptor beta chain sequence with its context. This clonotype was detected ten times or more. Its antigen has not been determined. There are no base qualities to consult, and no much larger clone falls within one base. cDNA synthesis used template-switch 5'RACE with a primer carrying a 10-nucleotide random unique molecular identifier tagging each TCR transcript. Each sequencing run produced over 160 million TCR-beta sequences covering 15-18 subjects. Total RNA was extracted with the RNeasy kit. The KAPA Real-time Library Amplification kit was used to amplify TCR-beta VDJ regions with primers for the TCR constant region and the 5'RACE anchor. A first PCR added sample indexes and Illumina adaptors, after which a second PCR increased the library yield. After Ampure bead purification, the roughly 650 bp TCR product was size-selected on a 2% E-gel SizeSelection system. Before pooling, library quality was checked on a Bioanalyzer, concentration was measured with Qubit, and libraries were quantified with the Kapa Library Quantification kit. Paired-end 2 x 150 bp sequencing of the libraries was performed on an Illumina HiSeq 2500. To increase sequence diversity, about 24-32% phiX was spiked into each library pool. As for the original processing: The quality-filtered reads were processed with the UMI-based MiGEC pipeline, whose error correction step removed more than 80% of the raw TCR sequences. IMGT germline references were used for aligning VDJ genes, and each clonotype was defined as a unique CDR3 amino acid sequence together with its V-J genes. Clonal expansion, Shannon diversity, and CDR3 relatedness (CalcPairwiseDistances, ClusterSamples) were evaluated with VDJtools, and phylogenetic trees were built with CLCbio workbench. A clone was classed as expanded if it had 8 or more unique UMIs, a cutoff based on coefficient-of-variation modelling across technical triplicates. Through fastp at Q25 and MiXCR, TCRdb rebuilt clones from the public reads, retaining in-frame beta chains. Records with the same CDR3 protein are collapsed into one entry carrying the most frequent genes and DNA. The V and J calls reflect TCRdb's pipeline rather than the authors' work. This sample comprises roughly 100,000 distinct CDR3 sequences, roughly 4% of them detected only once. The top ten clonotypes cover approximately 5.9% of the sample.

This sample was taken from a study of neurological immune-mediated disorders (dated by TCRdb to between 2019 and 2020). Broadly, across the study: Among the approximately 35 multiple sclerosis patients, relapsing-remitting MS was present in some 30 and secondary progressive MS was present in 3. The approximately 96 TCR-beta libraries covered PBMC samples along with longitudinal samples, technical triplicates, and paired sorted CD4+ and CD8+ T-cell subsets. Using UMI-based sequencing, the study compared peripheral blood TCR-beta repertoires from patients with HTLV-I-associated myelopathy (HAM/TSP), patients with multiple sclerosis, and healthy controls. The cohort was made up of 68 subjects, consisting of around 14 HAM/TSP patients, 34 multiple sclerosis patients and around 20 healthy controls. What the study reported, not specific to this receptor: TCR clonal expansion was greatest in HAM/TSP patients and smallest in MS patients, who ranked below even healthy controls. The MS cluster was not associated with any clinical or MRI features, and the authors stated that larger cohorts are needed. Expanded clones from different subjects shared no identical CDR3 amino acid sequences, which suggests that TCR-beta repertoires were private in all groups. In phylogenetic analysis, the repertoires of 18 of 34 MS patients grouped into a cluster of related CDR3 sequences, which suggests a possible signature at the repertoire level.

There are 14 amino acids in the CDR3, from cysteine to phenylalanine inclusive. The read is trimmed to its CDR3 DNA, 42 bases read in frame from base 1. V sheds 4 bases and J sheds 3 bases, leaving 13 bases between their ends. The germline V gene sets CDR1 to SGHAT and CDR2 to FQNNGV. Libraries from unsorted PBMCs were made from 2 million PBMCs kept in RNAlater at -80 degrees C until RNA extraction. The multiple sclerosis patients were enrolled in a US clinical protocol that used magnetic resonance imaging to evaluate disease progression. Peripheral blood was subjected to Ficoll-Hypaque density gradient centrifugation to isolate PBMCs, which were then cryopreserved in liquid nitrogen.

This receptor was obtained from a woman aged 18-29 years with multiple sclerosis. The material sequenced was PBMCs. Recombination linked TRBV11-2 to TRBJ2-7; tentative D gene TRBD1, with 6 bases matching. The DNA reads TGTGCCAGCAGCTCCGCGGACAGTGACTACGAGCAGTACTTC. Its coded protein is CASSSADSDYEQYF.